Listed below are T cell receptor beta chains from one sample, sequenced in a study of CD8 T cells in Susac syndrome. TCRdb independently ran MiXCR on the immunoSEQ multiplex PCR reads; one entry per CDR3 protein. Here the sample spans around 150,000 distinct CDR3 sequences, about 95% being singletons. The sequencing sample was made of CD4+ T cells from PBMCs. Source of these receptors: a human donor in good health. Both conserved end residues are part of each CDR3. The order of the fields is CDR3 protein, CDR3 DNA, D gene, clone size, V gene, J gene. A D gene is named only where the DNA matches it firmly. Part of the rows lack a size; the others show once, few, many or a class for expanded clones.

CSAGVAGGTTDTQYF	TGCAGTGCTGGGGTAGCGGGGGGAACCACAGATACGCAGTATTTT	TRBD2	NA	TRBV20-1	TRBJ2-3
CASSSRGLENIQYF	TGTGCCAGCAGCTCACGGGGCTTGGAAAACATTCAGTACTTC	NA	NA	TRBV3-1	TRBJ2-4
CASRRDLGIEQFF	TGTGCCAGCAGGCGGGACTTAGGCATTGAGCAGTTCTTC	NA	NA	TRBV12-3/TRBV12-4	TRBJ2-1
CASSQGARGSSYEQYF	TGCGCCAGCAGCCAAGGTGCGCGGGGGTCCTCCTACGAGCAGTACTTC	TRBD2	NA	TRBV4-1	TRBJ2-7
CAISPMGSQETQYF	TGTGCCATCAGCCCCATGGGGAGCCAAGAGACCCAGTACTTC	NA	NA	TRBV10-3	TRBJ2-5
CASSQAQGGSPLHF	TGTGCCAGCAGCCAAGCTCAAGGAGGTTCACCCCTCCACTTT	NA	NA	TRBV3-1	TRBJ1-6
CASSVQSQPGSDTQYF	TGTGCCAGCAGCGTTCAGTCGCAGCCGGGGTCCGATACGCAGTATTTT	NA	NA	TRBV9	TRBJ2-3
CASSQGTSGATDTQYF	TGTGCCAGCAGCCAAGGGACTAGCGGGGCCACAGATACGCAGTATTTT	TRBD2	NA	TRBV7-9	TRBJ2-3
CASSEWFGGIDDEQFF	TGTGCCAGCAGTGAATGGTTCGGGGGGATTGATGATGAGCAGTTCTTC	TRBD2	NA	TRBV25-1	TRBJ2-1
CASSLGQSETQYF	TGTGCCAGCAGCCTTGGACAGTCGGAGACCCAGTACTTC	NA	NA	TRBV2	TRBJ2-5
CSVGAGSTGELFF	TGCAGCGTTGGGGCAGGTTCCACCGGGGAGCTGTTTTTT	NA	NA	TRBV29-1	TRBJ2-2
CASSFETGGGTDTQYF	TGCGCCAGCAGCTTCGAGACGGGGGGCGGCACAGATACGCAGTATTTT	NA	NA	TRBV5-1	TRBJ2-3
CASSQEQFGGYTF	TGTGCCAGCAGCCAAGAGCAGTTTGGTGGCTACACCTTC	NA	once	TRBV3-1	TRBJ1-2
CAKTGTSGGETQYF	TGTGCCAAAACTGGGACTAGCGGGGGAGAGACCCAGTACTTC	TRBD2	NA	TRBV6-5	TRBJ2-5
CASSYSGSTGETQYF	TGTGCCAGCAGTTACTCTGGCAGCACAGGGGAGACCCAGTACTTC	NA	NA	TRBV6-5	TRBJ2-5
CASSSPSGASTDTQYF	TGTGCCAGCAGCTCACCTAGCGGGGCTAGCACAGATACGCAGTATTTT	TRBD2	NA	TRBV7-9	TRBJ2-3
CSARRQYNEQFF	TGCAGTGCTAGACGGCAATACAATGAGCAGTTCTTC	NA	once	TRBV20-1	TRBJ2-1
CAWSVRNEQFF	TGTGCCTGGAGTGTTCGGAATGAGCAGTTCTTC	NA	NA	TRBV30	TRBJ2-1
CASSRDRDYEQYF	TGTGCCAGTAGTAGGGACAGGGACTACGAGCAGTACTTC	TRBD1	few	TRBV19	TRBJ2-7
CSANADYGYTF	TGCAGTGCTAACGCTGACTATGGCTACACCTTC	NA	NA	TRBV20-1	TRBJ1-2
CASRSSGGYGYTF	TGTGCCAGCAGATCGTCAGGGGGCTATGGCTACACCTTC	TRBD1	NA	TRBV6-5	TRBJ1-2
CASSLKLAGGADTQYF	TGCGCCAGCAGCTTGAAACTAGCGGGGGGCGCAGATACGCAGTATTTT	TRBD2	NA	TRBV5-1	TRBJ2-3